Detailed here is one T cell receptor (beta chain). CDR3 length: 13 residues. V gave up 6 bases and J gave up 1 base; unmatched junction bases: 3. Germline lookup yields CDR1 SEHNR and CDR2 FQNEAQ (reference sequence). These data belong to a study of shared T cell receptors in the human thymus. Produced via immunoSEQ multiplex PCR; TCRdb's table is partial and in-frame only. The sample records some 640,000 clones, about 89% being singletons. Separately, the same data were catalogued under a study of human thymus T cells.

V is TRBV7-9 and J is TRBJ2-7; 7 bases fit TRBD1. Sequencing was done on a sample of thymocytes. This receptor was identified in a boy in the first two years of life with a congenital heart defect. The CDR3 DNA reads TGTGCCAGCAGATTGGGACAGTCCTACGAGCAGTACTTC. This encodes CASRLGQSYEQYF.